This T cell receptor beta chain comes out of a study of CD8+CD57+ T cells in acquired aplastic anemia. Study background: The study obtained an average of around 3.4 ug of DNA from sorted CD4+ and CD8+ cells.

The TCR beta profiling, which covered VDJ combination and CDR3 sequence, was carried out using genomic DNA as the template. One entry per CDR3 protein, called by TCRdb with MiXCR from the reads. The data show a few hundred thousand distinct CDR3 sequences, with approximately 70% seen just once and under 5% held by the top ten. Study results and caveats: Levels of CD8+ Simpson's diversity were not significantly distinct in patients versus controls. Patients and controls shared 25 to 30 CD8+ CDR3 sequences.

This clonotype was seen many times. Its antigen is undetermined. This sequence originates from a human donor in good health, serving as a control. The specimen was sorted CD4+, CD8+, or CD8+CD57+ T cells (not recorded which) from PBMCs.

CDR3 nucleotides: TGCAGTGCTACCCCACAGGGCTTGAACACTGAAGCTTTCTTT. Amino acid sequence: CSATPQGLNTEAFF. The rearrangement uses TRBV20-1 and TRBJ1-1; a weak D match, TRBD1 (6 bases). V lost 4 bases and J lost 0, with 12 bases in between. The germline V gene has CDR1 DFQATT and CDR2 SNEGSKA (reference sequence). This CDR3 comprises 14 residues.